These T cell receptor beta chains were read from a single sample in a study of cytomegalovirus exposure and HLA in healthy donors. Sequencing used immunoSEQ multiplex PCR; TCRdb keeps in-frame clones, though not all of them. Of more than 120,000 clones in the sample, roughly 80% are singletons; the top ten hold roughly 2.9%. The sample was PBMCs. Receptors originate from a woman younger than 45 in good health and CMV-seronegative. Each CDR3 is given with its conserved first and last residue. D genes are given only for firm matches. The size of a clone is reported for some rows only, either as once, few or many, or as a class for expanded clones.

CDR3: CASSERTSGNYGYTF
DNA: TGTGCCAGCAGCGAGAGGACAAGCGGGAACTATGGCTACACCTTC
V: TRBV5-4
D: -
J: TRBJ1-2
size: -

CDR3: CASSLELGSGANVLTF
DNA: TGTGCCAGCAGCTTGGAGTTGGGCTCTGGGGCCAACGTCCTGACTTTC
V: TRBV28
D: -
J: TRBJ2-6
size: -

CDR3: CASSLGYRYEQYF
DNA: TGTGCCAGCAGCTTAGGATACCGGTACGAGCAGTACTTC
V: TRBV7-2
D: -
J: TRBJ2-7
size: -

CDR3: CASSSNSYNEQFF
DNA: TGTGCCAGCAGCTCCAATTCCTACAATGAGCAGTTCTTC
V: TRBV7-9
D: -
J: TRBJ2-1
size: -

CDR3: CASSPGPLNTEAFF
DNA: TGTGCCAGCTCACCCGGTCCCCTGAACACTGAAGCTTTCTTT
V: TRBV18
D: -
J: TRBJ1-1
size: -

CDR3: CASSPRQGADTIYF
DNA: TGTGCCAGCAGCCCGAGACAGGGGGCTGACACCATATATTTT
V: TRBV5-4
D: TRBD1
J: TRBJ1-3
size: few

CDR3: CATSRAYRGGTGELFF
DNA: TGTGCCACCAGCAGAGCCTACCGGGGGGGTACCGGGGAGCTGTTTTTT
V: TRBV15
D: TRBD2
J: TRBJ2-2
size: few

CDR3: CASIKLLLWNTEAFF
DNA: TGTGCCAGCATTAAGCTCCTACTTTGGAACACTGAAGCTTTCTTT
V: TRBV6-1
D: -
J: TRBJ1-1
size: -

CDR3: CASSVGVYRGKNTEAFF
DNA: TGTGCCAGCAGCGTAGGGGTTTACAGGGGAAAAAACACTGAAGCTTTCTTT
V: TRBV9
D: TRBD1
J: TRBJ1-1
size: -

CDR3: CAWSGVQGMNTEAFF
DNA: TGTGCCTGGAGTGGGGTGCAGGGAATGAACACTGAAGCTTTCTTT
V: TRBV30
D: -
J: TRBJ1-1
size: many

CDR3: CASSYQAAPTDTQYF
DNA: TGTGCCAGCAGTTACCAAGCGGCGCCCACAGATACGCAGTATTTT
V: TRBV27
D: -
J: TRBJ2-3
size: -

CDR3: CASSLDSDSYNEQFF
DNA: TGCGCCAGCAGTCTCGACAGCGATTCCTACAATGAGCAGTTCTTC
V: TRBV10-1
D: -
J: TRBJ2-1
size: -

CDR3: CASSQDTGPGEQYF
DNA: TGCGCCAGCAGCCAAGATACAGGACCTGGCGAGCAGTACTTC
V: TRBV4-1
D: -
J: TRBJ2-7
size: once

CDR3: CASSLGTAGANVLTF
DNA: TGTGCCAGCAGCTTAGGGACAGCTGGGGCCAACGTCCTGACTTTC
V: TRBV7-9
D: -
J: TRBJ2-6
size: -

CDR3: CASSLAPGPYEQYF
DNA: TGTGCCAGCAGCCTCGCCCCCGGTCCCTACGAGCAGTACTTC
V: TRBV11-2
D: -
J: TRBJ2-7
size: -

CDR3: CASSQTRDSGNTIYF
DNA: TGCGCCAGCAGTCAAACCAGGGACTCTGGAAACACCATATATTTT
V: TRBV23-1
D: -
J: TRBJ1-3
size: -

CDR3: CASTLHEQFF
DNA: TGTGCCAGCACCCTCCATGAGCAGTTCTTC
V: TRBV7-4
D: -
J: TRBJ2-1
size: -

CDR3: CATSRVGGSYEQYF
DNA: TGTGCCACCAGCAGAGTTGGCGGCTCCTACGAGCAGTACTTC
V: TRBV15
D: -
J: TRBJ2-7
size: -

CDR3: CASSLGNVGASGNTIYF
DNA: TGCGCCAGCAGCTTGGGAAACGTGGGGGCCAGTGGAAACACCATATATTTT
V: TRBV5-1
D: -
J: TRBJ1-3
size: -

CDR3: CASSLVPRGETQYF
DNA: TGTGCCAGCAGCTTAGTACCTAGGGGAGAGACCCAGTACTTC
V: TRBV7-8
D: -
J: TRBJ2-5
size: -

CDR3: CASSERYSGELFF
DNA: TGTGCCAGCAGTGAGAGGTATTCCGGGGAGCTGTTTTTT
V: TRBV2
D: -
J: TRBJ2-2
size: -

CDR3: CASSFGRGRIVIQYF
DNA: TGTGCCAGCAGTTTCGGCAGGGGCCGTATTGTCATTCAGTACTTC
V: TRBV28
D: -
J: TRBJ2-4
size: -

CDR3: CASSRDRGLETQYF
DNA: TGTGCCAGTAGTCGGGACAGGGGGCTGGAGACCCAGTACTTC
V: TRBV19
D: TRBD1
J: TRBJ2-5
size: -

CDR3: CASSPPRGGMGSNEQFF
DNA: TGTGCCAGCTCACCACCTCGTGGAGGGATGGGTAGCAATGAGCAGTTCTTC
V: TRBV18
D: -
J: TRBJ2-1
size: -

CDR3: CASSWTGGIYSNQPQHF
DNA: TGTGCCAGCAGCTGGACCGGGGGTATATATAGCAATCAGCCCCAGCATTTT
V: TRBV7-2
D: -
J: TRBJ1-5
size: -

CDR3: CASSDSSGDYNEQFF
DNA: TGTGCCAGCAGTGACTCTAGCGGGGACTACAATGAGCAGTTCTTC
V: TRBV6-4
D: TRBD2
J: TRBJ2-1
size: few

CDR3: CASSLLPYNEQFF
DNA: TGTGCCAGCAGCCTACTTCCTTACAATGAGCAGTTCTTC
V: TRBV5-4
D: -
J: TRBJ2-1
size: -

CDR3: CASSLAGTGGTSDTQYF
DNA: TGTGCCAGCAGCTTAGCGGGAACAGGGGGCACATCAGATACGCAGTATTTT
V: TRBV7-9
D: TRBD1
J: TRBJ2-3
size: -

CDR3: CASSPFAPGEQYF
DNA: TGTGCCAGTAGCCCATTTGCCCCGGGAGAGCAGTACTTC
V: TRBV19
D: -
J: TRBJ2-7
size: -

CDR3: CASSNSGNSYNEQFF
DNA: TGTGCCAGTAGTAATAGCGGGAACTCCTACAATGAGCAGTTCTTC
V: TRBV19
D: TRBD2
J: TRBJ2-1
size: -

CDR3: CASKRGDSGTGTSNTGELFF
DNA: TGTGCCAGCAAACGGGGTGATTCCGGGACAGGGACTTCTAACACCGGGGAGCTGTTTTTT
V: TRBV2
D: TRBD1
J: TRBJ2-2
size: -

CDR3: CASSLSRDGELFF
DNA: TGTGCCAGCAGCTTAAGTCGGGACGGGGAGCTGTTTTTT
V: TRBV7-8
D: -
J: TRBJ2-2
size: -

CDR3: CASSTRSGQLYEQYF
DNA: TGTGCCAGTAGTACCCGTTCGGGACAGCTCTACGAGCAGTACTTC
V: TRBV19
D: TRBD1
J: TRBJ2-7
size: -

CDR3: CASSQRDRAYLAKNIQYF
DNA: TGCGCCAGCAGCCAGAGAGACAGGGCCTATTTAGCCAAAAACATTCAGTACTTC
V: TRBV10-2
D: TRBD1
J: TRBJ2-4
size: -

CDR3: CASSPIVYRDRTYGYTF
DNA: TGTGCCAGCTCACCAATAGTCTATAGGGACAGGACCTATGGCTACACCTTC
V: TRBV18
D: TRBD1
J: TRBJ1-2
size: -

CDR3: CASTPKGLASTDTQYF
DNA: TGTGCCAGCACCCCGAAGGGACTAGCGAGCACAGATACGCAGTATTTT
V: TRBV27
D: TRBD2
J: TRBJ2-3
size: -

CDR3: CASSPSTIRPLNTEAFF
DNA: TGTGCCAGCAGCCCTTCGACAATTAGGCCTCTGAACACTGAAGCTTTCTTT
V: TRBV7-3
D: -
J: TRBJ1-1
size: once

CDR3: CASSLWESEAFF
DNA: TGTGCCAGCAGCTTGTGGGAGTCTGAAGCTTTCTTT
V: TRBV5-4
D: -
J: TRBJ1-1
size: -

CDR3: CASSLISGELFF
DNA: TGTGCCAGCAGTTTAATCTCGGGGGAGCTGTTTTTT
V: TRBV28
D: -
J: TRBJ2-2
size: -

CDR3: CASSWTAGTQTNEQFF
DNA: TGCGCCAGCAGTTGGACCGCCGGGACTCAGACCAATGAGCAGTTCTTC
V: TRBV5-1
D: -
J: TRBJ2-1
size: few

CDR3: CASSMSGPSNQPQHF
DNA: TGTGCCAGTAGTATGTCAGGGCCCAGCAATCAGCCCCAGCATTTT
V: TRBV19
D: -
J: TRBJ1-5
size: -

CDR3: CASSLGREDTQYF
DNA: TGCGCCAGCAGCTTGGGCCGAGAAGATACGCAGTATTTT
V: TRBV5-1
D: -
J: TRBJ2-3
size: once

CDR3: CASSLVRTSAGYTGELFF
DNA: TGTGCCAGCAGCTTAGTCCGGACTAGCGCCGGTTACACCGGGGAGCTGTTTTTT
V: TRBV7-2
D: TRBD2
J: TRBJ2-2
size: -

CDR3: CASSSAGGNTIYF
DNA: TGTGCCAGCAGTTCCGCAGGGGGAAACACCATATATTTT
V: TRBV6-5
D: -
J: TRBJ1-3
size: -

CDR3: CASSRMGTSREETQYF
DNA: TGTGCCAGCAGCCGAATGGGGACTAGCAGAGAAGAGACCCAGTACTTC
V: TRBV5-8
D: TRBD2
J: TRBJ2-5
size: -

CDR3: CASSYRGSNQPQHF
DNA: TGTGCCAGCAGTTACAGGGGGAGCAATCAGCCCCAGCATTTT
V: TRBV6-6
D: -
J: TRBJ1-5
size: medium-sized

CDR3: CASSQEQHRNYGYTF
DNA: TGCGCCAGCAGCCAAGAGCAACACAGAAACTATGGCTACACCTTC
V: TRBV4-1
D: -
J: TRBJ1-2
size: few

CDR3: CASSSLPGPYNSPLHF
DNA: TGTGCCAGCAGCTCACTCCCAGGTCCCTATAATTCACCCCTCCACTTT
V: TRBV7-2
D: -
J: TRBJ1-6
size: -

CDR3: CASSVDQNTEAFF
DNA: TGTGCCAGCAGCGTAGATCAGAACACTGAAGCTTTCTTT
V: TRBV9
D: -
J: TRBJ1-1
size: few

CDR3: CASSLAPGGGSFEQFF
DNA: TGTGCCAGCAGCTTGGCCCCTGGCGGGGGGTCTTTTGAGCAGTTCTTC
V: TRBV5-4
D: TRBD2
J: TRBJ2-1
size: -

CDR3: CASSAQPFGRVEQFF
DNA: TGTGCCAGCAGCGCCCAACCCTTTGGGCGCGTTGAGCAGTTCTTC
V: TRBV7-9
D: -
J: TRBJ2-1
size: -